Sequencing of this T cell receptor beta chain was carried out in a study of OX40 agonist ivuxolimab in advanced cancers. This clone is termed medium-sized (0.01 to 0.1%). Data came from immunoSEQ multiplex PCR; TCRdb stores just in-frame clones and leaves some out. The table includes 25,000 to 35,000 clones, approximately 88% detected once. The CDR3 totals 14 residues. Germline loops: CDR1 MNHEY, CDR2 SVGAGI. V was clipped by 6 bases and J by 4 bases, with 13 bases between them. This chain connects TRBV6-5 to TRBJ2-1; D possibly corresponds to TRBD2 (6 bases). The clonotype comes from an adult with an advanced solid tumor such as melanoma, head and neck, liver or kidney cancer. Sequenced here: CD4+ or CD8+ T cells sorted from blood, sampled in a trial of the OX40 agonist ivuxolimab. The CDR3 DNA is TGTGCCAGCAGCCTCAGGGAGGCGTACAATGAGCAGTTCTTC. It translates to CASSLREAYNEQFF.